These 23 T cell receptor beta chains were sequenced from one sample in a study of T cell responses to AZD1222 COVID-19 vaccine. Clones were sequenced by immunoSEQ multiplex PCR, and TCRdb holds only the in-frame ones, with some missing. The data hold 200,000 to 250,000 clones, with roughly 94% observed a single time. Specimen: peripheral blood, collected 28 days after the second dose of the MenACWY control vaccine. The receptors originated from an adult who received the MenACWY meningococcal vaccine as a control.

There are a few counts of this clone. This chain links TRBV5-1 with TRBJ2-3; TRBD2 is a possible D gene (6 bases). Germline loops: CDR1 SGHRS, CDR2 YFSETQ. V dropped 0 bases and J dropped 4 bases, with 12 bases sitting between them. This CDR3 has 15 amino acids. CDR3 DNA sequence: TGCGCCAGCAGCTTGGGCGGGGTCACCGCAGATACGCAGTATTTT. Its protein product is CASSLGGVTADTQYF.

V is TRBV6-4 and J is TRBJ2-3; weak D call: TRBD1 (5 bases). The V gene lost 3 bases and the J gene lost 2 bases, with 6 bases spanning the gap. The CDR3 runs 13 residues. Germline V gives CDR1 MRHNA, CDR2 SNTAGT. The CDR3 loop is CASSEGATDTQYF. DNA for the CDR3: TGTGCCAGCAGTGAAGGGGCCACAGATACGCAGTATTTT.

V gene TRBV7-2 combines with J gene TRBJ2-3; D remains unclear. Germline-derived CDR1 and CDR2 are SGHTA and FQGNSA. Trimming left V 2 bases short and J 5 bases short, with 11 bases between. CDR3 length equals 14 residues. The CDR3 coding sequence is TGTGCCAGCAGCTTATTAGTAGGGTTAGATACGCAGTATTTT. As protein: CASSLLVGLDTQYF.

The chain employs TRBV6-5 and TRBJ1-4; D is unresolved. CDR3 length: 11 residues. The germline V and J ends were trimmed by 8 bases and 8 bases, with 9 bases remaining between them. Germline CDR1 is MNHEY and CDR2 is SVGAGI. CDR3 sequence (DNA): TGTGCCAGCGGCCTAAGGGAAAAACTGTTTTTT. This gives the protein CASGLREKLFF.

J is TRBJ1-2 and V is TRBV27, with a weak D call TRBD1 (5 bases). The CDR3 extends over 15 amino acids. V was cut by 2 bases and J by 6 bases, with 16 bases left in between. Per the germline V gene, CDR1 is MNHEY and CDR2 is SMNVEV (reference sequence). CDR3 residues: CASSLNFRGQHGYTF. As DNA, the CDR3 is TGTGCCAGCAGTTTAAATTTTCGGGGCCAGCATGGCTACACCTTC.

CDR3 DNA sequence: TGTGCCTGGAGGTCCTCCAAGCGCACAGATGGTGGTTCACCCCTCCACTTT. Its translation: CAWRSSKRTDGGSPLHF. The genes are TRBV30 and TRBJ1-6; D remains unclear. The germline V and J ends were trimmed by 3 bases and 9 bases, with 24 bases remaining between them. The germline gives CDR1 GTSNPN, CDR2 SVGIG (reference sequence). This CDR3 region has 17 residues.

The chain joins TRBV19 to TRBJ2-7, with 7 bases matching TRBD2. The CDR3 has 13 amino acids. CDR1 and CDR2 from the germline V gene are LNHDA and SQIVND (reference sequence). Trimming at V came to 8 bases and at J to 0 bases, leaving 4 bases not matched to a gene. The CDR3 bases are TGTGCCAGTGCCCCGGGGGGCTCCTACGAGCAGTACTTC. Residues: CASAPGGSYEQYF.

This chain uses TRBV5-6 with TRBJ2-3, with 8 positions matching TRBD1. The CDR3 has 13 amino acids. The V and J ends lost 5 bases and 4 bases, in that order; junction bases with no gene match: 3. Germline CDR1 SGHDT, CDR2 YYEEEE. The CDR3 region is CASRDRGSDTQYF. The DNA of the CDR3 is TGTGCCAGCAGAGACAGGGGCTCAGATACGCAGTATTTT.

J is TRBJ2-7 and V is TRBV6-5; D is perhaps TRBD1 or TRBD2 (5 bases each). This CDR3 is built from 14 residues. V was cut by 8 bases and J by 2 bases, with 16 bases left in between. CDR1 and CDR2 (germline): MNHEY, SVGAGI. In nucleotides, the CDR3 is TGTGCCAGCCCTCTCCCCGGGACCCCCTACGAGCAGTACTTC. Encoded protein: CASPLPGTPYEQYF.

The rearrangement links TRBV29-1 to TRBJ2-2; no definite D call. Germline V gene lookup returns CDR1 SQVTM and CDR2 ANQGSEA. The CDR3 is made up of 12 amino acids. V was shortened by 4 bases and J by 5 bases, with 8 bases between the two germline ends. The CDR3 region is CSVVLPTGELFF. CDR3 coding DNA: TGCAGCGTTGTTCTCCCTACCGGGGAGCTGTTTTTT.

The V gene is TRBV30, the J gene TRBJ2-5, with D unclear. Trimming removed 5 bases from V and 4 bases from J, with 11 bases in between. The CDR3 contains 12 residues. Germline assignment: CDR1 GTSNPN and CDR2 SVGIG (reference sequence). The CDR3 loop is CAWSGLPETQYF. The CDR3, as DNA: TGTGCCTGGTCGGGTTTACCAGAGACCCAGTACTTC. The whole variable domain, filled in from reference TRBV30 and TRBJ2-5, reads SQTIHQWPATLVQPVGSPLSLECTVEGTSNPNLYWYRQAAGRGLQLLFYSVGIGQISSEVPQNLSASRPQDRQFILSSKKLLLSDSGFYLCAWSGLPETQYFGPGTRLLVL.

This chain links TRBV9 with TRBJ1-3; the D gene is possibly TRBD1 (6 bases). The CDR3 totals 16 residues. From germline, CDR1 is SGDLS and CDR2 YYNGEE. V lost 4 bases and J 4 bases, leaving 18 bases between the germline ends. This chain's CDR3 is CASSPDLRGSGNTIYF. The CDR3 nucleotides are TGTGCCAGCAGCCCCGATCTCAGGGGATCGGGAAACACCATATATTTT. The full variable domain, rest sourced from reference TRBV9 and TRBJ1-3, is DSGVTQTPKHLITATGQRVTLRCSPRSGDLSVYWYQQSLDQGLQFLIQYYNGEERAKGNILERFSAQQFPDLHSELNLSSLELGDSALYFCASSPDLRGSGNTIYFGEGSWLTVV.

This chain uses TRBV12-3 or TRBV12-4 with TRBJ1-1; D is unclear. V lost 10 bases and J 6 bases, leaving 15 bases between the germline ends. The CDR3 is 12 amino acids. CDR3 loop: CATSLSGSEAFF. DNA for the CDR3: TGTGCCACTTCGCTATCCGGGTCTGAAGCTTTCTTT.

This clone has a single count. This chain joins TRBV30 and TRBJ1-1, with unresolved D. Germline CDR1 is GTSNPN and CDR2 is SVGIG (reference sequence). V gave up 0 bases and J gave up 1 base, with 6 bases separating them. The CDR3 runs to 13 residues. The CDR3 nucleotides read TGTGCCTGGAGTGTAGAATGGAACACTGAAGCTTTCTTT. It codes for CAWSVEWNTEAFF.

The chain links TRBV6-5 to TRBJ1-1; 8 nucleotides match TRBD1. The CDR3 is 14 residues long. V dropped 6 bases and J dropped 6; count of bases not matched to a gene: 9. The germline gives CDR1 MNHEY, CDR2 SVGAGI. The DNA for the CDR3 is TGTGCCAGCAGAACCACCGGACAGGGCCCTGAAGCTTTCTTT. Translating gives CASRTTGQGPEAFF.

A note on this clone: The junction departs from the called germline gene at one end, perhaps through a read error. The V gene is TRBV27, the J gene TRBJ1-2; the match to TRBD1 covers 10 bases. Per germline, CDR1 MNHEY and CDR2 SMNVEV (reference sequence). This CDR3 spans 13 amino acids. The CDR3 sequence is CASRLGQGLGYTF. The CDR3 DNA reads TGTGCGAGCAGGCTGGGACAGGGGCTTGGCTACACCTTC.

This chain links TRBV12-3 or TRBV12-4 with TRBJ2-7, with D perhaps matching TRBD1 (5 bases). The CDR3 is 13 residues long. V was trimmed by 5 bases and J by 3 bases, leaving 11 bases between them. The CDR3 DNA sequence: TGTGCCAGCAGTATTCAAGACAGCTACGAGCAGTACTTC. Protein: CASSIQDSYEQYF.

The J gene is TRBJ1-1, the V gene TRBV5-6; TRBD1 might be the D (6 bases). V lost 5 bases and J lost 1, with 12 bases in between. The germline gives CDR1 SGHDT, CDR2 YYEEEE. This CDR3 is built from 14 residues. The CDR3 coding sequence is TGTGCCAGCAGTTACGGGACAACGAACACTGAAGCTTTCTTT. This gives the protein CASSYGTTNTEAFF.

The chain has TRBV5-1 and TRBJ2-1; 11 bases match TRBD2. CDR3 length: 16 residues. With V trimmed by 3 bases and J by 5 bases, 7 bases remained unmatched. CDR1 and CDR2 (germline): SGHRS, YFSETQ. The CDR3 loop reads CASSWSSGGDHNEQFF. The DNA of the CDR3 is TGCGCCAGCAGCTGGAGTAGCGGGGGGGACCACAATGAGCAGTTCTTC.

For this clone: Sequence at one end of the junction differs from germline and may be a read error. J is TRBJ1-1 and V is TRBV11-2; 9 bases align to TRBD1. This CDR3 has 13 amino acids. CDR1 and CDR2 (germline): SGHAT, FQNNGV. The CDR3 coding sequence is TGTGCCAGCAGCTTAGCCGGGACAGGGCGACCCTTTTTT. Translation: CASSLAGTGRPFF.

The CDR3 sequence: CASSRDRSSYEQYF. The CDR3 DNA is TGTGCCAGCAGCCGCGATAGGAGCTCCTACGAGCAGTACTTC. V and J are TRBV7-8 and TRBJ2-7; D call uncertain. CDR1 is SGHVS and CDR2 is FQNEAQ in the germline V gene. The V gene lost 5 bases and the J gene lost 0 bases, with 11 bases spanning the gap. The CDR3 contains 14 residues.

The J gene is TRBJ1-2, the V gene TRBV10-3, with a possible D match to TRBD1 (6 bases). Trimming removed 7 bases at V and 8 bases at J, with 17 bases between. The germline V gene encodes CDR1 ENHRY and CDR2 SYGVKD. This CDR3 region has 13 residues. The CDR3 reads CAIKGDGREGYTF. CDR3 bases: TGTGCCATCAAGGGGGACGGGCGAGAAGGCTACACCTTC.

A single count supports this clone. This chain uses TRBV7-9 with TRBJ2-3; D perhaps matches TRBD2 (6 bases). The germline gives CDR1 SEHNR, CDR2 FQNEAQ (reference sequence). The CDR3 spans 16 residues. Trimming removed 6 bases from V and 4 bases from J, with 20 bases in between. CDR3 loop: CASREGSRRVADTQYF. The DNA for the CDR3 is TGTGCCAGCAGGGAGGGTTCGAGGCGGGTGGCAGATACGCAGTATTTT.